Below are 21 T cell receptor beta chains sequenced from a single sample in a study of blood T cells in healthy people across ages. The second PCR ran roughly 7 to 12 cycles with a sample-barcoded 5' primer and J-beta primers. TCRdb independently ran MiXCR on the 5' RACE reads; one entry per CDR3 protein. The sample includes some 1.7 million distinct CDR3 sequences, roughly 30% seen only once; the top ten take 7.7%. The sequenced sample consisted of blood. These receptors were taken from a woman aged 25 to 39 in good health.

V usage is TRBV4-1 and J usage is TRBJ2-1; 7 nucleotides agree with TRBD2. In germline, CDR1 is MGHRA, CDR2 YSYEKL. CDR3 length equals 14 residues. The trim removed 4 bases at V and 8 bases at J, leaving 8 bases unmatched. The CDR3: CASSPLGRGDEQFF. In DNA, the CDR3 is TGCGCCAGCAGCCCCCTAGGGAGGGGTGATGAGCAGTTCTTC.

The CDR3 DNA follows: TGCGCCAGCAGCAGCAGACCAGTCGGAGGCACAGATACGCAGTATTTT. Translation gives CASSSRPVGGTDTQYF. This sequence joins TRBV5-1 and TRBJ2-3; no definite D call. CDR1 and CDR2 (germline): SGHRS, YFSETQ. The CDR3 has 16 residues. V shed 4 bases and J shed 1 base, with 16 bases lying between them.

This rearrangement joins TRBV27 to TRBJ2-6; D tentatively fits TRBD1 or TRBD2 (5 bases each). The CDR3 totals 17 residues. The germline V gene encodes CDR1 MNHEY and CDR2 SMNVEV (reference sequence). Trimming pared 0 bases from V and 4 bases from J, leaving 13 bases between. The CDR3 DNA reads as TGTGCCAGCAGTTTATCGATTCGGGGCGCCGGGGCCAACGTCCTGACTTTC. Its translation is CASSLSIRGAGANVLTF.

DNA of the CDR3: TGTGCCAGCAGCGTAGAGGGGACAGGGGGAAACATTCAGTACTTC. Translated: CASSVEGTGGNIQYF. The chain couples TRBV9 to TRBJ2-4, with 11 nucleotides matching TRBD1. V was clipped by 0 bases and J by 6 bases; unmatched bases: 2. Germline V CDR1 and CDR2: SGDLS, YYNGEE. This CDR3 has 15 residues.

The V gene is TRBV12-3 or TRBV12-4, the J gene TRBJ1-2; 7 positions match TRBD1. The junction had 8 bases not matched to a gene; V was cut back by 7 bases and J by 3 bases. The CDR3 loop spans 14 amino acids. The CDR3 protein is CASTASTGDYGYTF. In nucleotides, the CDR3 is TGTGCCAGCACCGCCTCAACAGGGGACTATGGCTACACCTTC.

This clonotype was recorded only once. The junction does not match germline at one end; this may be a read error. The chain uses TRBV7-9 and TRBJ1-2, with 7 bases identical to TRBD1. CDR1 and CDR2 (germline): SEHNR, FQNEAQ (reference sequence). CDR3 length: 14 amino acids. The DNA for the CDR3 is TGTGCCGGCAGCCCGACAGGGATCGACTATGGCTACACCTTC. It specifies CAGSPTGIDYGYTF.

The chain employs TRBV10-3 and TRBJ2-1; 8 bases are a match to TRBD1. J lost 7 bases, V lost 3 bases, and 8 bases had no gene match. This CDR3 is 15 amino acids long. Per germline, CDR1 ENHRY and CDR2 SYGVKD. CDR3 amino acids: CAISDGTGWGNEQFF. The CDR3 DNA reads TGTGCCATCAGTGACGGGACAGGCTGGGGAAATGAGCAGTTCTTC.

This clonotype occurred a few times. This rearrangement joins TRBV28 to TRBJ1-2, with D unresolved. From germline, CDR1 is MDHEN and CDR2 SYDVKM. V was shortened by 3 bases and J by 0 bases, with 17 bases between the two germline ends. The CDR3 is 17 amino acids. The CDR3 reads CASSFSAPRASNYGYTF. CDR3 nucleotide sequence: TGTGCCAGCAGTTTCTCGGCTCCGAGGGCCTCTAACTATGGCTACACCTTC.

The chain joins TRBV27 to TRBJ1-5, with 7 bases aligning to TRBD1. Germline loops: CDR1 MNHEY, CDR2 SMNVEV (reference sequence). CDR3 length: 16 amino acids. V gave up 2 bases and J gave up 0 bases; unmatched junction bases: 4. For the CDR3, the DNA is TGTGCCAGCAGTTTAACGCCAGGGGGTAGCAATCAGCCCCAGCATTTT. It is translated as CASSLTPGGSNQPQHF.

The V and J genes are TRBV2 and TRBJ2-5, with 7 bases matching TRBD2. Per the germline V gene, CDR1 is SNHLY and CDR2 is FYNNEI. The length of the CDR3 is 13 residues. The ends lost 8 bases at V and 1 base at J; junction bases unmatched: 4. The CDR3 DNA follows: TGTGCCAGCGCGGGGGAGCTCCAAGAGACCCAGTACTTC. Protein product: CASAGELQETQYF.

As regards this clonotype: This may come from a read error, since a much larger clone is one base off. The gene calls are TRBV10-3 and TRBJ1-5; D ambiguous. This CDR3 is built from 13 residues. The ends were cut back, 2 bases at V and 7 bases at J, with 9 bases in the middle. The germline V gene has CDR1 ENHRY and CDR2 SYGVKD. The CDR3 is CAISEIKGQPQHF. CDR3 DNA sequence: TGTGCCATCAGTGAGATAAAAGGGCAGCCCCAGCATTTT.

The CDR3 region is CASSFTGRAYNEQFF. The CDR3, as DNA: TGTGCCAGCAGTTTTACCGGGAGGGCCTACAATGAGCAGTTCTTC. The chain is built from TRBV12-3 or TRBV12-4 and TRBJ2-1, with 8 bases identical to TRBD2. V dropped 3 bases and J dropped 2; count of bases not matched to a gene: 3. The CDR3 length is 15 residues.

This clonotype came up a few times. The chain links TRBV6-1 to TRBJ2-1; TRBD1 aligns across 7 bases. Germline CDR1 reads MNHNS; CDR2 reads SASEGT. Unmatched junction bases numbered 8, after V lost 4 bases and J lost 2 bases. The CDR3 sequence is 16 residues long. In nucleotides, the CDR3 is TGTGCCAGCAGTGGCACCGGGACAGTCGCCTACAATGAGCAGTTCTTC. It yields the protein CASSGTGTVAYNEQFF.

The chain joins TRBV7-3 to TRBJ2-1; 10 nucleotides align to TRBD1. Germline V CDR1 and CDR2: SGHTA, FQGTGA. The V gene end was trimmed by 5 bases and the J gene end by 9 bases; junction bases not matched to a gene: 16. This CDR3 is 17 amino acids long. The CDR3 reads CASSVISPDRGPAEQFF. The CDR3, as DNA: TGTGCCAGCAGCGTAATAAGCCCAGACAGGGGGCCAGCTGAGCAGTTCTTC.

The chain has TRBV5-1 and TRBJ1-5; D is unclear. Trimming shortened V by 2 bases and J by 5 bases, and 14 bases separated the two germline ends. The CDR3 has 15 residues. Looked up from germline, CDR1 is SGHRS and CDR2 is YFSETQ. CDR3 sequence reads: CASSFLSDRDQPQHF. The CDR3, as DNA: TGCGCCAGCAGCTTCTTGTCGGACCGGGATCAGCCCCAGCATTTT.

About this clonotype: Compared with germline, one end of the junction differs, possibly owing to a read error. J is TRBJ1-5 and V is TRBV7-9; 10 bases match TRBD1. The CDR3 has 16 residues. Germline CDR1 reads SEHNR; CDR2 reads FQNEAQ (reference sequence). CDR3 region: CVSSLDGDRGGEPQHF. The CDR3 coding sequence is TGTGTCAGCAGCTTAGACGGGGACAGGGGAGGGGAGCCCCAGCATTTT.

The chain has TRBV4-3 and TRBJ2-3; 7 bases fit TRBD2. V lost 1 base, J lost 4 bases, and 5 bases stayed unmatched. The CDR3 sequence is 15 residues long. Germline CDR1 is LGHNA and CDR2 is YSLEER. The CDR3 nucleotides read TGCGCCAGCAGCCAAGGAAGCGCGGGAGCAGATACGCAGTATTTT. It yields the protein CASSQGSAGADTQYF.

The chain combines TRBV29-1 with TRBJ1-4; D is undetermined. Trimming took off 2 bases at V and 1 base at J, with 14 bases between the two ends. Germline loops: CDR1 SQVTM, CDR2 ANQGSEA. The CDR3 length is 16 residues. The CDR3 nucleotides read TGCAGCGTTGAACCTTCAACAGTGAAAACTAATGAAAAACTGTTTTTT. Encoded protein: CSVEPSTVKTNEKLFF.

This sequence joins TRBV7-9 and TRBJ1-5, with D hard to call. Germline V gene data show CDR1 as SEHNR and CDR2 as FQNEAQ (reference sequence). The CDR3 spans 15 residues. V was shortened by 0 bases and J by 9 bases, with 15 bases between the two germline ends. In DNA form, the CDR3 reads TGTGCCAGCAGCTTAGCGCGTCCAGGTCCGGGGCCCCAGCATTTT. Translated, it gives CASSLARPGPGPQHF.

V and J are TRBV18 and TRBJ1-2; tentative D call: TRBD1 (6 bases). Germline V lookup: CDR1 KGHSH, CDR2 LQKENI. The germline V and J ends were trimmed by 3 bases and 4 bases, with 9 bases remaining between them. This CDR3 spans 13 amino acids. The CDR3 DNA sequence: TGTGCCAGCTCACCGGGGGCTACCTATGGCTACACCTTC. Translating gives CASSPGATYGYTF.

The chain joins TRBV12-3 or TRBV12-4 to TRBJ2-1; 16 bases are shared with TRBD2. J lost 10 bases, V lost 8 bases, and 11 bases had no gene match. This CDR3 comprises 16 residues. The CDR3 is CASGGHMGLAGGEQFF. The CDR3 nucleotides read TGTGCCAGCGGCGGACATATGGGACTAGCGGGAGGGGAGCAGTTCTTC.